The 4 T cell receptor beta chains below come from one sample, sequenced in a study of human T cells and chemical hapten exposure. Indicated time point: patch test 1, 2 weeks after DPC sensitization. Treatment of the sample: therapeutic diphenylcyclopropenone sensitization with weekly scalp DPC. TCRdb independently ran MiXCR on the RACE reads; one entry per CDR3 protein. This table has about 120,000 distinct CDR3 sequences, 12% to 15% appearing once. The sequenced sample was whole blood, obtained in connection with sensitization to the hapten diphenylcyclopropenone (DPC). The receptors were sampled from a young man with alopecia areata. Some clones in this sample may be carry-over from other donors' samples.

The sample holds many counts of this clonotype. V usage is TRBV10-3 and J usage is TRBJ1-2; a possible D gene is TRBD1 (6 bases). There are 15 residues in the CDR3. CDR1 and CDR2 from the germline V gene are ENHRY and SYGVKD. The V and J ends lost 0 bases and 2 bases respectively, with 10 bases between them. The CDR3 reads CAISESTGQNYGYTF. In nucleotides, the CDR3 is TGTGCCATCAGTGAGTCTACCGGACAGAACTATGGCTACACCTTC.

This clonotype has just a few counts. This chain joins TRBV2 and TRBJ2-7; no clear D. V shed 7 bases and J shed 0 bases, with 7 bases lying between them. Germline V gene data show CDR1 as SNHLY and CDR2 as FYNNEI. There are 12 residues in the CDR3. CDR3 residues: CASTVGSYEQYV. The CDR3 DNA reads as TGTGCCAGCACTGTGGGCTCCTACGAGCAGTACGTC.

At least ten counts were recorded for this clonotype. The chain carries TRBV19 and TRBJ1-1; D remains unclear. V was cut by 7 bases and J by 7 bases, with 13 bases left in between. In germline, CDR1 is LNHDA, CDR2 SQIVND (reference sequence). The CDR3 sequence is 12 residues long. CDR3 sequence (DNA): TGTGCCAGTAACGGGTCGGGAGATGAAGCTTTCTTT. Translated, it gives CASNGSGDEAFF.

This clonotype came up a few times. The chain uses TRBV4-3 and TRBJ1-4; 7 bases align to TRBD1. There are 16 residues in the CDR3. Germline values: CDR1 LGHNA, CDR2 YSLEER. The V segment lost 3 bases and the J segment 0 bases; nucleotides outside the gene matches: 4. The CDR3 region has the DNA TGCGCCAGCAGCCAGGACAGGTCTCCAACTAATGAAAAACTGTTTTTT. Translation: CASSQDRSPTNEKLFF.